The T cell receptor (beta chain) under discussion was sequenced for a study of shared clonotypes between healthy human individuals. The method was immunoSEQ multiplex PCR; TCRdb's version includes in-frame clones alone and lacks a portion of them. The sample holds some 2,000,000 clones, 95% seen once. As concerns this clone: The sample holds other DNA sequences that translate to the same CDR3.

Every donor, a Caucasian adult, lived in Nashville, Tennessee. V lost 6 bases, J lost 2 bases, and 8 bases lay in between. The length of the CDR3 is 12 residues. CDR1 ENHRY and CDR2 SYGVKD come from the germline V gene. The chain links TRBV10-3 to TRBJ2-7, with D hard to call. This receptor was obtained from a man aged 18 to 29 in good health. The specimen sequenced was naive CD4+ T cells sorted from blood. Regarding subset: CD45RA+ positively selected. CDR3 sequence reads: CAIRDGTYEQYF. CDR3 sequence (DNA): TGTGCCATCAGGGACGGCACCTACGAGCAGTACTTC.